The following is a TCR beta chain sequence with its context. Its antigen is not identified. It was with 60 Vbeta and 13 Jbeta primers that the PCR ran. Data came from immunoSEQ multiplex PCR; TCRdb stores just in-frame clones and leaves some out. The table includes about 150,000 clones, about 85% detected once. This CDR3 is built from 15 residues. Germline-derived CDR1 and CDR2 are SGHRS and YFSETQ. The V end lost 2 bases, the J end lost 4 bases, and 13 bases lay between the germline ends. The sample originates from a study of cytomegalovirus exposure and HLA in healthy donors. Study outcomes and limitations: The likely explanation for a cluster of highly shared sequence variants was sequencing artifact. Specific recognition of CMV antigens was confirmed in vitro for a few chains (all CMV-associated). The study designated 150 to 200 TCR beta chains cytomegalovirus-associated.

The TCR originated in a boy aged 2 to 9 in good health and CMV-seronegative. V is TRBV5-1 and J is TRBJ1-5, with D possibly TRBD1 on 5 matching bases. Sequences were obtained from PBMCs. CDR3 sequence (DNA): TGCGCCAGCAGCTTTAGACCCGGGGGGAATCAGCCCCAGCATTTT. Residues: CASSFRPGGNQPQHF.